This T cell receptor (beta chain) was sequenced in a study of T cells in women clearing cervical HPV infection. Dot-blot hybridization genotyped cervical HPV amplified with MY09/MY11 PCR. TCRdb keeps only in-frame clones here, not all; method: immunoSEQ multiplex PCR. This sample contains about 22,000 clones. Sequencing was done on a sample of blood buffy coat. This sequence was found in a woman between 18 and 70 years old with a cervical HPV16 infection that either progressed to CIN3+ or cleared (not recorded which).

The sequenced part of the CDR3 DNA is TGTGCCAGCAGCTTGAGGAGGGTTGGTCCTGATACG. This sequence encodes CASSLRRVGPDT. The entire CDR3 reads CASSLRRVGPDTQYF. This chain connects TRBV7-9 to TRBJ2-3; the D gene is possibly TRBD2 (6 bases). Sequencing ends 3 residues short of the CDR3 end; the germline J gene provides the rest. The CDR3 contains 15 residues. Germline-derived CDR1 and CDR2 are SEHNR and FQNEAQ (reference sequence). Trimming took 3 bases from V and 6 from J, leaving 16 bases between them.